This T cell receptor beta chain was captured by sequencing in a study of blood T cell repertoires in COVID-19 (dated by TCRdb to the early 2020s). Regarding the research as a whole: Samples covering the acute and convalescent phases of COVID-19 were provided by collaborators in the United States, Italy and Spain. Nearly every sample came with metadata listing a de-identified subject ID, COVID-19 status, age in years and sex. The dataset comprised deeply sampled blood TCRbeta repertoires from subjects exposed to, actively infected with, or recovered from COVID-19. The prospective study material was composed of cDNA or gDNA derived from T cells, B-cell-depleted T cells, or PBMCs. Where HLA class I and class II types were available, the types were taken from metadata supplied by the sample provider, not from assay-based typing. The repertoires were released in a freely available public database meant as a resource for research on the immune response to SARS-CoV-2. Samples came from the ongoing ImmuneRACE study (first 160 participants) plus 1,254 subjects from 6 global collaborators.

There are 15 amino acids in the CDR3, from cysteine to phenylalanine inclusive. Only CDR3 DNA is held: 45 bases, read in frame from base 1. The germline V and J ends show losses of 4 bases and 3 bases respectively, and no gene match explains 6 bases of the junction. Based on the germline V gene, the CDR1 and CDR2 sequences are SGHAT and FQNNGV. TCRbeta CDR3 regions were amplified from genomic DNA by means of the immunoSEQ Assay, a bias-controlled multiplex PCR. On the study's bioinformatics: The number of nucleated cells in each sample was estimated from the amplification of reference gene primers within the assay. Sequence reads were collapsed and filtered to measure the absolute abundance of every unique TCRbeta CDR3 rearrangement. For each sample, productive Simpson clonality was calculated as the square root of Simpson's diversity index over productive rearrangements. Entries here come from immuneACCESS through TCRdb and include only in-frame sequences with V and J called. Some clones fail to appear in such tables; in the studies checked, an unresolved V gene covers under half of the shortfall, and the cause of the remainder is unknown. That table gives V, J and clone size, and the DNA gave D and trimming. This sample lists approximately 150,000 clones; around 84% were detected once. Of the sample, about 8.6% falls within the top ten clones.

Regarding this clone: It has no known antigen specificity. The record has no base qualities; no much larger clone is one base away.

What the research found in general, with its limitations: Clinical and demographic metadata were provided uncurated, with the amount varying by source and participant.

In the prospective study, participants were about 18 to 95 years old, resided in about two dozen geographic areas of the United States, and were enrolled through a virtual design. Cohort assignment in the prospective study relied on participant-reported clinical history from a screening survey and a study questionnaire. ImmuneRACE Cohort 3 recovered participants were defined by two consecutive negative NP/OP PCR tests, healthcare professional clearance, or symptom resolution. In the prospective study, whole blood, serum and a nasopharyngeal or oropharyngeal swab were collected from each participant by mobile phlebotomists. Participants in the prospective study had the option to provide additional blood draws and questionnaires over an approximately 2-month period. Blood samples from the prospective study were shipped frozen or at room temperature prior to DNA extraction.

The clonotype was recovered from a woman aged 50 to 65 who had recovered from COVID-19. The specimen was PBMCs or T cells enriched from blood (not recorded which). This sequence uses TRBV11-2 and TRBJ2-7, with 10 central nucleotides matching TRBD2. The sequence in DNA is TGTGCCAGCAGCTCGTGGACTAGCGGAGACTACGAGCAGTACTTC. Its protein product is CASSSWTSGDYEQYF.